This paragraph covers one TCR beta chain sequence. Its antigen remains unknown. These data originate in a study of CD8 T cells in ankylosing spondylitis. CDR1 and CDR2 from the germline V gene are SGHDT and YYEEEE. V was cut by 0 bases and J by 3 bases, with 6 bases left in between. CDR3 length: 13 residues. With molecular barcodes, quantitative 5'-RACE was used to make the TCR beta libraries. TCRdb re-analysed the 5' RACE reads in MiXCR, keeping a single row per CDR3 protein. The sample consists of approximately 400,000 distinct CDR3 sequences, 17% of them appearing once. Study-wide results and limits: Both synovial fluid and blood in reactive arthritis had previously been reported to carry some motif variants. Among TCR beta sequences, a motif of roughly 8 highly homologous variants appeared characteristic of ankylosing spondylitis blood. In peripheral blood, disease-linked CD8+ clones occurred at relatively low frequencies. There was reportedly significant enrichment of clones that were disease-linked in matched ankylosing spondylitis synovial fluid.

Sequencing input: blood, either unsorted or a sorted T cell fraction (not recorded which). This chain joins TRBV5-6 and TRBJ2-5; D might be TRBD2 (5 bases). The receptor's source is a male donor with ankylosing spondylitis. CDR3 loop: CASSLAGKETQYF. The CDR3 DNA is TGTGCCAGCAGCTTGGCGGGGAAAGAGACCCAGTACTTC.